One TCR beta chain is described in this entry. This record comes from a study of blood T cells in healthy people across ages. A J-beta primer mix and a sample-barcoded 5' primer were used in a second PCR of roughly 6 to 11 cycles. TCRdb fed the 5' RACE reads into MiXCR, producing one record per CDR3 protein. The sample yields around 800,000 distinct CDR3 sequences, roughly 24% seen once. The CDR3 has 12 residues. Germline values: CDR1 MNHEY, CDR2 SVGAGI. Trimming removed 5 bases from V and 15 bases from J, with 17 bases in between. These data also featured in a second study, about T cells of mothers and their children. As that study records: Versus unrelated pairs, overlap was slightly higher in related mother-child pairs, without reaching significance.

This chain joins TRBV6-5 and TRBJ2-1, with D perhaps matching TRBD1 or TRBD2 (5 bases each). The receptor comes from a boy aged 5 to 17 in good health. The sequencing sample was made of blood. DNA for the CDR3: TGTGCCAGCAGTACCGGGGCGAGCAGAACGTTCTTC. This gives the protein CASSTGASRTFF.